The 24 T cell receptor beta chains presented below share a single source sample, sequenced in a study of blood T cells in healthy people across ages. The authors ran a second PCR of 7 to 11 cycles using a sample-barcoded 5' primer and a J-beta primer mix. Each CDR3 protein is one row after TCRdb ran MiXCR on the 5' RACE reads. The sample has some 550,000 distinct CDR3 sequences; 40% to 55% are singletons. Sequencing was carried out using blood. All receptors derive from a man aged 80 or over in good health.

The chain is built from TRBV2 and TRBJ2-5; possibly TRBD1 or TRBD2 for D (5 bases each). The DNA end is more similar to TRBJ2-7, so the J call may be wrong. The CDR3 runs to 16 residues. Germline-derived CDR1 and CDR2 are SNHLY and FYNNEI. DNA for the CDR3: TGTGCCAGCAGTGTAGCCCGGGACCCGGGGACCTACGAGCAGTACTTC. The encoded protein is CASSVARDPGTYEQYF.

This clonotype appeared a few times. The chain is built from TRBV7-2 and TRBJ1-6; D ambiguous. V gave up 2 bases and J gave up 8 bases, with 13 bases separating them. The CDR3 is 15 residues long. Germline loops: CDR1 SGHTA, CDR2 FQGNSA. This CDR3 is CASSLQESLYSPLHF. CDR3 DNA: TGTGCCAGCAGCTTACAGGAGTCCTTGTATTCACCCCTCCACTTT.

This clonotype has ten or more counts. The genes are TRBV6-5 and TRBJ2-1; TRBD1 agrees at 12 bases. CDR1 and CDR2 from the germline V gene are MNHEY and SVGAGI. This CDR3 comprises 16 residues. Unmatched junction bases numbered 11, after V lost 4 bases and J lost 10 bases. The CDR3: CASSSRGTGGFWEQFF. The CDR3 DNA reads TGTGCCAGCAGTTCGCGTGGGACAGGGGGCTTCTGGGAGCAGTTCTTC.

The chain combines TRBV21-1 with TRBJ2-1; TRBD2 reflects the table's D call only, with no check against the DNA. With the DNA end fitting TRBJ2-7 better, the J assignment may be wrong. TRBV21-1 is annotated as a pseudogene. The CDR3 spans 16 residues. The CDR3 reads CASSETSGGSYNEQYF. CDR3 nucleotides: TGTGCCAGCAGCGAGACTAGCGGGGGCTCCTACAATGAGCAGTACTTC.

A note on this clonotype: A single base separates this from a much larger clone, so it may be a read error. V usage is TRBV6-5 and J usage is TRBJ2-7; weak D call: TRBD2 (5 bases). The germline CDR1 and CDR2 sequences are MNHEY and SVGAGI. The CDR3 length is 13 residues. The DNA for the CDR3 is TGTACCAGCTTCAGGTACGGGACCTACGAGCAGTACTTC. Its translation is CTSFRYGTYEQYF.

This chain joins TRBV10-3 and TRBJ2-5; the D gene is possibly TRBD2 (6 bases). Germline CDR1 reads ENHRY; CDR2 reads SYGVKD. Trimming removed 8 bases from V and 11 bases from J, with 18 bases in between. The CDR3 is 12 amino acids. CDR3 DNA sequence: TGTGCCATCCGCCGGGGGACCAATGAGCAGTACTTC. Its protein is CAIRRGTNEQYF.

This sequence joins TRBV7-8 and TRBJ2-7; the match to TRBD2 covers 12 bases. Germline trimming cut 5 bases from V and 3 bases from J; bases unmatched to any gene: 26. The germline CDR1 and CDR2 sequences are SGHVS and FQNEAQ. This CDR3 contains 22 residues. In DNA, the CDR3 is TGTGCCAGCAGCCCACGCGCCGTACTGCGGACTAGCGGGGACCATCGACACTACGAGCAGTACTTC. It encodes CASSPRAVLRTSGDHRHYEQYF.

Concerning this clonotype: In this CDR3 the conserved last residue, phenylalanine or tryptophan, is missing, so a read error is likely. V gene TRBV11-3 combines with J gene TRBJ2-1; 13 bases fit TRBD2. The trim removed 4 bases at V and 1 base at J, leaving 7 bases unmatched. Per the germline V gene, CDR1 is SGHNT and CDR2 is YENEEA. The CDR3 extends over 18 amino acids. The CDR3: CASSSGLAGVGSYNEQFS. In DNA form, the CDR3 reads TGTGCCAGCAGCTCAGGACTAGCGGGAGTGGGATCCTACAATGAGCAGTTCTCC.

V gene TRBV9 combines with J gene TRBJ2-1; 12 bases are a match to TRBD2. Germline values: CDR1 SGDLS, CDR2 YYNGEE. The CDR3 is 21 residues long. V lost 0 bases, J lost 1 base, and 14 bases stayed unmatched. CDR3 sequence (DNA): TGTGCCAGCAGCGTAGCTACGGCTAGCGGGGGGGCTTTTCGGTCCTACAATGAGCAGTTCTTC. This gives the protein CASSVATASGGAFRSYNEQFF.

The chain's CDR3 is CSVPEGATNEKLFF. The CDR3 nucleotides read TGCAGTGTTCCCGAGGGGGCAACTAATGAAAAACTGTTTTTT. The genes are TRBV20-1 and TRBJ1-4; a possible D gene is TRBD1 (6 bases). V was cut by 7 bases and J by 0 bases, with 12 bases left in between. The germline V gene has CDR1 DFQATT and CDR2 SNEGSKA (reference sequence). This CDR3 is 14 amino acids long.

The gene calls are TRBV25-1 and TRBJ2-3, with D tentatively TRBD1 (5 bases). V was cut by 6 bases and J by 5 bases, with 18 bases left in between. Germline assignment: CDR1 MGHDK and CDR2 SYGVNS. CDR3 size: 15 residues. CDR3 protein: CASSPRQSQVDTQYF. As DNA, the CDR3 is TGTGCCAGCAGCCCCCGACAGAGCCAAGTAGATACGCAGTATTTT.

V is TRBV12-3 or TRBV12-4 and J is TRBJ2-3; TRBD2 agrees at 12 bases. Unmatched junction bases numbered 12, after V lost 4 bases and J lost 4 bases. The CDR3 is 18 amino acids. CDR3 in DNA: TGTGCCAGCAGTTCAGCCTCACTAGCGGGGGGAACGGCAGATACGCAGTATTTT. This translates into CASSSASLAGGTADTQYF.

V is TRBV29-1 and J is TRBJ2-3; D may be TRBD1 (6 bases). This CDR3 has 14 residues. Germline-derived CDR1 and CDR2 are SQVTM and ANQGSEA. The V end was cut by 6 bases, the J end by 2 bases, with 15 bases between. This CDR3 is CSVDSSGSTDTQYF. The CDR3 region has the DNA TGCAGCGTGGACAGTTCAGGATCCACAGATACGCAGTATTTT.

The chain combines TRBV6-1 with TRBJ2-5, with D perhaps matching TRBD1 (6 bases). The J call is doubtful: the DNA matches TRBJ2-7 better. The CDR3 sequence is 13 residues long. Germline V gene sequence: CDR1 MNHNS, CDR2 SASEGT. The CDR3 reads CASSDTGNGEQYF. Written as DNA, the CDR3 is TGTGCCAGCAGCGATACAGGGAATGGCGAGCAGTACTTC.

This clonotype was recorded a few times. The J gene is TRBJ2-7, the V gene TRBV7-2, with TRBD2 matching over 11 bases. Per the germline V gene, CDR1 is SGHTA and CDR2 is FQGNSA. Losses at the gene ends were 2 bases for V and 0 bases for J; bases not matched to a gene: 3. The CDR3 extends over 16 amino acids. For the CDR3, the DNA is TGTGCCAGCAGCTTATCTAGCGGGGGGCCCTCCTACGAGCAGTACTTC. This gives the protein CASSLSSGGPSYEQYF.

This clonotype was seen a handful of times. The rearrangement links TRBV7-2 to TRBJ2-5, with no clear D. Germline V gene data show CDR1 as SGHTA and CDR2 as FQGNSA. The CDR3 sequence is 16 residues long. Trimming cost V 5 bases and J 0 bases, with 16 bases left between them. The CDR3 DNA is TGTGCCAGCAGCATAGACCCCCTCAGGAACCAAGAGACCCAGTACTTC. It specifies CASSIDPLRNQETQYF.

The chain combines TRBV9 with TRBJ2-7; D may correspond to TRBD1 or TRBD2 (5 bases each). The CDR3 covers 14 residues. Per germline, CDR1 SGDLS and CDR2 YYNGEE. V was shortened by 4 bases and J by 9 bases, with 20 bases between the two germline ends. The CDR3 DNA sequence: TGTGCCAGCAGCCCAGGGACGCAAAACGGCGCGCAGTACTTC. This translates into CASSPGTQNGAQYF.

The genes are TRBV20-1 and TRBJ1-5; D is uncertain. The CDR3 loop spans 14 amino acids. Germline V gene sequence: CDR1 DFQATT, CDR2 SNEGSKA (reference sequence). V lost 6 bases to trimming and J lost 1 base, with 13 bases between them. CDR3: CSANRGFSNQPQHF. CDR3 bases: TGCAGTGCAAACAGAGGGTTCAGCAATCAGCCCCAGCATTTT.

The chain uses TRBV11-1 and TRBJ2-5, with a weak D call TRBD1 (6 bases). Trimming left V 0 bases short and J 11 bases short, with 10 bases between. Germline values: CDR1 SGHAT, CDR2 FQDESV (reference sequence). The CDR3 extends over 12 amino acids. CDR3 in amino acids: CASSLARTEQYF. The CDR3 bases are TGTGCCAGCAGCTTAGCGAGGACAGAGCAGTACTTC.

On this clonotype itself: A read error may produce the germline difference seen at one junction end. The gene calls are TRBV29-1 and TRBJ2-3; the match to TRBD2 covers 10 bases. Looked up from germline, CDR1 is SQVTM and CDR2 is ANQGSEA. The CDR3 is made up of 15 amino acids. The DNA of the CDR3 is TGCAGCGTTGAAAGAGCGGGGGGGCCTTCGGGTACGCGGTATTTT. Amino acid sequence: CSVERAGGPSGTRYF.

This clonotype was seen more than once but under ten times. This chain connects TRBV3-1 to TRBJ1-1; tentatively, D is TRBD1 (5 bases). V lost 0 bases, J lost 1 base, and 9 bases lay in between. CDR1 LGHDT and CDR2 YNNKEL come from the germline V gene (reference sequence). CDR3 size: 15 residues. The CDR3 reads CASSQEVGGNTEAFF. CDR3 DNA sequence: TGTGCCAGCAGCCAAGAAGTTGGGGGGAACACTGAAGCTTTCTTT.

About this clonotype itself: At one end, the junction sequence differs from germline, possibly due to a read error. The chain links TRBV20-1 to TRBJ2-1, with 12 bases that match TRBD2. The CDR3 contains 20 residues. Germline V gene data show CDR1 as DFQATT and CDR2 as SNEGSKA (reference sequence). The CDR3 region is CSARDGSSGGAPTSYNERFF. The CDR3 nucleotides read TGCAGTGCTAGAGATGGGTCTAGCGGGGGGGCCCCCACTTCCTACAATGAGCGGTTCTTC.

V usage is TRBV11-2 and J usage is TRBJ2-1, with 12 bases lining up with TRBD2. Germline values: CDR1 SGHAT, CDR2 FQNNGV. V lost 5 bases, J lost 7 bases, and 6 bases stayed unmatched. This CDR3 has 15 residues. The CDR3 sequence: CASSPGTSGLNEQFF. CDR3 sequence (DNA): TGTGCCAGCAGCCCCGGGACTAGCGGGCTTAATGAGCAGTTCTTC. Supplemented by reference TRBV11-2 and TRBJ2-1, the full variable domain reads EAGVAQSPRYKIIEKRQSVAFWCNPISGHATLYWYQQILGQGPKLLIQFQNNGVVDDSQLPKDRFSAERLKGVDSTLKIQPAKLEDSAVYLCASSPGTSGLNEQFFGPGTRLTVL.

The chain joins TRBV20-1 to TRBJ2-1; 11 positions agree with TRBD1. Unmatched junction bases numbered 11, after V lost 2 bases and J lost 8 bases. The CDR3 is 16 amino acids. Germline V gene lookup returns CDR1 DFQATT and CDR2 SNEGSKA (reference sequence). The CDR3 protein is CSARNNRDRGLDEQFF. The CDR3 DNA reads TGCAGTGCTAGAAACAACCGGGACAGGGGGTTGGATGAGCAGTTCTTC.